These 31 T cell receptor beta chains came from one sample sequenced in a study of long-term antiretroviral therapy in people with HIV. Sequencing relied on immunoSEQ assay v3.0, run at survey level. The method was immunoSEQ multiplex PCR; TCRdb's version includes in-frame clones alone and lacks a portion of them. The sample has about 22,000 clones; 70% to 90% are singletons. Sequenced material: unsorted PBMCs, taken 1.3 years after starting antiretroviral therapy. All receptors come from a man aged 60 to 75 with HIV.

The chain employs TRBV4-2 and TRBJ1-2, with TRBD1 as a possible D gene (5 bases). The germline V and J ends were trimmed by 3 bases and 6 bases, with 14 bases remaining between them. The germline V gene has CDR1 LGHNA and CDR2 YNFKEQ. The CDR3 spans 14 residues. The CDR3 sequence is CASSQRQGGHGYTF. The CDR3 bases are TGTGCCAGCAGCCAGCGTCAGGGTGGCCATGGCTACACCTTC.

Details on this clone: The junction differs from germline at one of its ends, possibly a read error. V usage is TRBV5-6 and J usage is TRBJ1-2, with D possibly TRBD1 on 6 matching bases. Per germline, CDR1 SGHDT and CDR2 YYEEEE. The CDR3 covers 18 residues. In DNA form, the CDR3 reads TGTGCCAGCAGCTTGGTTTTTTCGGCAGGGGATGACAATGTCCTCGGAGGCTTC. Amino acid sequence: CASSLVFSAGDDNVLGGF.

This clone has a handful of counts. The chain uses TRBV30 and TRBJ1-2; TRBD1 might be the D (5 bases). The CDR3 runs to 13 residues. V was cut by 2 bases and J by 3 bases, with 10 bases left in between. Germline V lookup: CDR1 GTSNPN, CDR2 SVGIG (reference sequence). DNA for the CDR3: TGTGCCTGGAGTAGAGGGGAGGACTATGGCTACACCTTC. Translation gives CAWSRGEDYGYTF.

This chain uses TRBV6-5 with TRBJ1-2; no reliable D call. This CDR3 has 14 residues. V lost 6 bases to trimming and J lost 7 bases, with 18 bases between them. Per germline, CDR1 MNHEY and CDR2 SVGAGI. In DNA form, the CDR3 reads TGTGCCAGCAGGATGGATCTCATAACGGGTGGCTACACCTTC. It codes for CASRMDLITGGYTF.

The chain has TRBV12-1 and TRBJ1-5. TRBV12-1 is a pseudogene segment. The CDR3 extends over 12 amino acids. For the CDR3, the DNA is TGTGCCAGCAGCTTAAGGATACAGCCCCAGCATTTT. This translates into CASSLRIQPQHF.

DNA of the CDR3: TGTGCCATCACAGGGACGGAACGAGCTGAAGCTTTCTTT. It yields the protein CAITGTERAEAFF. This rearrangement joins TRBV10-3 to TRBJ1-1; perhaps TRBD1 as D (5 bases). The CDR3 is 13 residues long. V lost 7 bases to trimming and J lost 6 bases, with 15 bases between them. Germline CDR1 and CDR2: ENHRY and SYGVKD.

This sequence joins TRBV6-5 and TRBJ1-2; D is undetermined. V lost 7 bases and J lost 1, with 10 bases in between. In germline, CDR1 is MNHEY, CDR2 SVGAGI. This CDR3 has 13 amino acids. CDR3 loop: CASTDTFNYGYTF. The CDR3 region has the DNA TGTGCCAGCACCGACACTTTTAACTATGGCTACACCTTC.

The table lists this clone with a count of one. The CDR3 region is CASSLRERYEQYF. The DNA for the CDR3 is TGCGCCAGCAGCCTCCGTGAAAGGTACGAGCAGTACTTC. The chain employs TRBV4-1 and TRBJ2-7; unclear D gene. This CDR3 contains 13 residues. Trimming pared 4 bases from V and 4 bases from J, leaving 11 bases between. The germline CDR1 and CDR2 sequences are MGHRA and YSYEKL.

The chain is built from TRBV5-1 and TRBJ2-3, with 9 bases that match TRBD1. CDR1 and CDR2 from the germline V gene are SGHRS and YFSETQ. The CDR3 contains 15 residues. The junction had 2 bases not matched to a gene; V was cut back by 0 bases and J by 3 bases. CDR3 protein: CASSLGQGVTDTQYF. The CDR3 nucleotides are TGCGCCAGCAGCTTGGGACAGGGGGTGACAGATACGCAGTATTTT.

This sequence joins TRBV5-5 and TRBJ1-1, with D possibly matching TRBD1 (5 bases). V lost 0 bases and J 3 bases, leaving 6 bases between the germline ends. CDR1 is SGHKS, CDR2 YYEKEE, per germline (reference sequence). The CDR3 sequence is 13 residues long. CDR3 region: CASSLATDTEAFF. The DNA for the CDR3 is TGTGCCAGCAGCTTGGCGACAGACACTGAAGCTTTCTTT.

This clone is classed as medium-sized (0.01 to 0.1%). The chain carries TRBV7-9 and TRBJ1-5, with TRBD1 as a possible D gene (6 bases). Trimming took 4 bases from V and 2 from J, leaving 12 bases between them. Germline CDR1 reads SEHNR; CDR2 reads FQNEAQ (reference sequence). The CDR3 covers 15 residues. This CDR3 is CASSSTGSGNQPQHF. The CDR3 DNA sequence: TGTGCCAGCAGCTCTACAGGGTCTGGCAATCAGCCCCAGCATTTT. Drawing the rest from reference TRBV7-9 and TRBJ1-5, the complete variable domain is DTGVSQNPRHKITKRGQNVTFRCDPISEHNRLYWYRQTLGQGPEFLTYFQNEAQLEKSRLLSDRFSAERPKGSFSTLEIQRTEQGDSAMYLCASSSTGSGNQPQHFGDGTRLSIL.

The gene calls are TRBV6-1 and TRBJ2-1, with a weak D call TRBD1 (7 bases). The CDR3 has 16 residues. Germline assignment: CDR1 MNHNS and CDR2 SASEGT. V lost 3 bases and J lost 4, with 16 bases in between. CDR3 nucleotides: TGTGCCAGCAGTGACGGGGGACAGAAGCCTTACAATGAGCAGTTCTTC. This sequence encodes CASSDGGQKPYNEQFF.

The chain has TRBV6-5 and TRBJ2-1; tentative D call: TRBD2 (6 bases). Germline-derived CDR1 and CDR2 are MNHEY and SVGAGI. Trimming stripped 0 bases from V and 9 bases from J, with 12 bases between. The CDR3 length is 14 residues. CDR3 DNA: TGTGCCAGCAGTTACTCTCCACGGGGAGGTGAGCAGTTCTTC. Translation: CASSYSPRGGEQFF.

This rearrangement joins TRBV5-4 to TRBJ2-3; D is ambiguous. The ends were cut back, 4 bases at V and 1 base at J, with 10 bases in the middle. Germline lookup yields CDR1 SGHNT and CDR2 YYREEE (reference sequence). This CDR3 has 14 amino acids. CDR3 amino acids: CASSNPAGTDTQYF. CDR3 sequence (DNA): TGTGCCAGCAGCAACCCCGCTGGCACAGATACGCAGTATTTT.

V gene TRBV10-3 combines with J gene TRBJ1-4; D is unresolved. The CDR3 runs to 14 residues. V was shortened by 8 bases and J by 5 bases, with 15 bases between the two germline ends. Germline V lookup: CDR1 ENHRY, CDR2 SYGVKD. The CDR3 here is CAIVRAQSNEKLFF. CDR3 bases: TGTGCCATCGTGAGGGCACAGTCGAATGAAAAACTGTTTTTT.

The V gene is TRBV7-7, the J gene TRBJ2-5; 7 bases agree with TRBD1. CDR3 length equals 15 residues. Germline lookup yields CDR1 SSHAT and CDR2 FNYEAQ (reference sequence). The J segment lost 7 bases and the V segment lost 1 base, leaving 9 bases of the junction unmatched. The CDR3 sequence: CASSLGSTGRGTQYF. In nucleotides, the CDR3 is TGTGCCAGCAGCTTAGGATCGACAGGGCGAGGGACCCAGTACTTC.

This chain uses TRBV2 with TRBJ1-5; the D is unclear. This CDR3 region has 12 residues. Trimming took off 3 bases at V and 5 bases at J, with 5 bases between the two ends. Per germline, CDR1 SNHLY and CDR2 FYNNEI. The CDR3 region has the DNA TGTGCCAGCAGTGAGAGGTATCAGCCCCAGCATTTT. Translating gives CASSERYQPQHF.

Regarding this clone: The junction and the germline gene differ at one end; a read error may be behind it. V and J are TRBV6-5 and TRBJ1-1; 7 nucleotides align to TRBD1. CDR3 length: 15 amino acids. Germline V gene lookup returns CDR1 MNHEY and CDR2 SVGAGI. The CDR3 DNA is TGTGCCAGCAGTTACGTGGGACAGCCGAACACTAAAGCTTTCTTT. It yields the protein CASSYVGQPNTKAFF.

The CDR3 bases are TGTGCCAGCAGTCAATCGGGGGTACGGACTGAAGCTTTCTTT. Protein sequence: CASSQSGVRTEAFF. The chain couples TRBV2 to TRBJ1-1; the D gene is possibly TRBD1 (5 bases). The V gene's germline CDR1 is SNHLY and CDR2 FYNNEI. Trimming left V 5 bases short and J 5 bases short, with 15 bases between. CDR3 length: 14 residues.

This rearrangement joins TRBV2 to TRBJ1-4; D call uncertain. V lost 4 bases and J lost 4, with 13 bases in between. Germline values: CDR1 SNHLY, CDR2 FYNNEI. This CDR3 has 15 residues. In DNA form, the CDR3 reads TGTGCCAGCAGTGCCAGCAGCCGAAATAATGAAAAACTGTTTTTT. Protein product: CASSASSRNNEKLFF.

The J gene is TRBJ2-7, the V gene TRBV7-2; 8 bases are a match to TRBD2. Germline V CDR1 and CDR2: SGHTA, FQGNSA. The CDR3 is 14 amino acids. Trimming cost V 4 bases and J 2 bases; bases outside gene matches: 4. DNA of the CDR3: TGTGCCAGCAGCTCTAGCGGGCCCCCCTACGAGCAGTACTTC. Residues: CASSSSGPPYEQYF.

The CDR3 bases are TGCGCCAGCAGCTTGGTGCAGGGCCCAGCGAACACTGAAGCTTTCTTT. This translates into CASSLVQGPANTEAFF. V and J are TRBV5-1 and TRBJ1-1, with TRBD1 as a possible D gene (5 bases). The V end was cut by 0 bases, the J end by 1 base, with 13 bases between. Germline assignment: CDR1 SGHRS and CDR2 YFSETQ. This CDR3 has 16 amino acids. Variable domain in full (rest from reference TRBV5-1 and TRBJ1-1): KAGVTQTPRYLIKTRGQQVTLSCSPISGHRSVSWYQQTPGQGLQFLFEYFSETQRNKGNFPGRFSGRQFSNSRSEMNVSTLELGDSALYLCASSLVQGPANTEAFFGQGTRLTVV.

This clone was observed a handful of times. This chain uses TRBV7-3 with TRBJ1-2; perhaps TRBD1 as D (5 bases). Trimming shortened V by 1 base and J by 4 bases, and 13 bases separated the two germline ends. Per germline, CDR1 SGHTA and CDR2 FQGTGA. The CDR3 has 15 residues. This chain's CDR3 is CASSLMGRLGYGYTF. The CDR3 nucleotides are TGTGCCAGCAGCTTAATGGGGCGATTAGGCTATGGCTACACCTTC.

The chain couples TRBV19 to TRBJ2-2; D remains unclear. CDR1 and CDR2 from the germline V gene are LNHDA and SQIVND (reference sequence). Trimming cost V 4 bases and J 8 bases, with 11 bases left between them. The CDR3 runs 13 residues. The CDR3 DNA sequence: TGTGCCAGTAGTACGCAGGTAGCAGGGGAGCTGTTTTTT. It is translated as CASSTQVAGELFF.

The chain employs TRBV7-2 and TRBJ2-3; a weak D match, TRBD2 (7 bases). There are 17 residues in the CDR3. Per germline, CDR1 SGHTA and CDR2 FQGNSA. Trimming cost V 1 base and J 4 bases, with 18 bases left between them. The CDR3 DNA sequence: TGTGCCAGCAGCTTAGAGTGGGGGGGCCGAGGCGCAGATACGCAGTATTTT. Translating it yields CASSLEWGGRGADTQYF. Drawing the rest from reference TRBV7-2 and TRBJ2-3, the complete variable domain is GAGVSQSPSNKVTEKGKDVELRCDPISGHTALYWYRQSLGQGLEFLIYFQGNSAPDKSGLPSDRFSAERTGGSVSTLTIQRTQQEDSAVYLCASSLEWGGRGADTQYFGPGTRLTVL.

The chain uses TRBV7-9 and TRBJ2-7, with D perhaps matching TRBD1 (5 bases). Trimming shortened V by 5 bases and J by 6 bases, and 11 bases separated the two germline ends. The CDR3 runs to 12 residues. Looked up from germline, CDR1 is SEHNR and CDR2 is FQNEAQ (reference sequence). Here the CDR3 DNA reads TGTGCCAGCAGCCTCGGACAAATCGAGCAGTACTTC. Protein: CASSLGQIEQYF.

CDR3 in DNA: TGTGCCAGCAGCCTAAACGAGGAGACCCAGTACTTC. It codes for CASSLNEETQYF. The chain combines TRBV7-9 with TRBJ2-5; D is unclear. The CDR3 consists of 12 residues. V was shortened by 5 bases and J by 5 bases, with 9 bases between the two germline ends. Germline V gene lookup returns CDR1 SEHNR and CDR2 FQNEAQ (reference sequence).

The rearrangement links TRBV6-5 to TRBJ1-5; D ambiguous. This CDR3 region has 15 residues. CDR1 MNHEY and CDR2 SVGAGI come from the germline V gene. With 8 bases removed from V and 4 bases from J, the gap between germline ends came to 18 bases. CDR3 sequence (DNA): TGTGCCAGCGGGATCGCCAGGAATAGTAATCAGCCCCAGCATTTT. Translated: CASGIARNSNQPQHF.

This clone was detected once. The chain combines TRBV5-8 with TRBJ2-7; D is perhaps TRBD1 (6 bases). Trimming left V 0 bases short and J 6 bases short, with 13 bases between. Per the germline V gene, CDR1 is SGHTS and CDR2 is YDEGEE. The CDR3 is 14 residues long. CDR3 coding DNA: TGTGCCAGCAGCTTGGACAGGGCTTGGGGCGAGCAGTACTTC. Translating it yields CASSLDRAWGEQYF.

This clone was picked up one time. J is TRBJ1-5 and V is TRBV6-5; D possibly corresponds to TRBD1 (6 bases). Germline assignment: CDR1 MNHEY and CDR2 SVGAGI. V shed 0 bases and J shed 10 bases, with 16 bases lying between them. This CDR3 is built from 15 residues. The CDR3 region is CASSYSIQGLSPQHF. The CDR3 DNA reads TGTGCCAGCAGTTACTCGATACAGGGTCTTAGCCCCCAGCATTTT.

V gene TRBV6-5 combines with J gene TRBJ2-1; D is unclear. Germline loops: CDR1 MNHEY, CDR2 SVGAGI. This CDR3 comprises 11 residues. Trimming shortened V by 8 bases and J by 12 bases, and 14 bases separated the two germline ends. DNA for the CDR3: TGTGCCAGCGGGCGTCCCTCCGGGCAGTTCTTC. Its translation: CASGRPSGQFF.